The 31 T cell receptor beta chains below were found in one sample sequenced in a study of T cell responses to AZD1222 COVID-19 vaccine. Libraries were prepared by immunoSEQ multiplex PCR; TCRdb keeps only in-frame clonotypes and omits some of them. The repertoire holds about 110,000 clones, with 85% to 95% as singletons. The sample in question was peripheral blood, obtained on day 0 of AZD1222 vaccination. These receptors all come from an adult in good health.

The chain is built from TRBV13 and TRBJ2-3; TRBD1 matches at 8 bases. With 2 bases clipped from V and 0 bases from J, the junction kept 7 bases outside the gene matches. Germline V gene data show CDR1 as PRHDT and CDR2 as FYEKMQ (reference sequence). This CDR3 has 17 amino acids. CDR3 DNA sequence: TGTGCCAGCAGCTTAATGAGGGCAGGGGGCAGCACAGATACGCAGTATTTT. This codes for CASSLMRAGGSTDTQYF. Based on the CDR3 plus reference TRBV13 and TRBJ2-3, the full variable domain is AAGVIQSPRHLIKEKRETATLKCYPIPRHDTVYWYQQGPGQDPQFLISFYEKMQSDKGSIPDRFSAQQFSDYHSELNMSSLELGDSALYFCASSLMRAGGSTDTQYFGPGTRLTVL.

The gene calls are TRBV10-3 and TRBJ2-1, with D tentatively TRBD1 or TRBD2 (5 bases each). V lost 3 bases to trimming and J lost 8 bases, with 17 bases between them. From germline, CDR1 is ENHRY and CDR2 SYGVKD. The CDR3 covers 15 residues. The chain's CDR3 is CAISDPVGDGDEQFF. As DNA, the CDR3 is TGTGCCATCAGTGATCCCGTGGGGGACGGTGATGAGCAGTTCTTC.

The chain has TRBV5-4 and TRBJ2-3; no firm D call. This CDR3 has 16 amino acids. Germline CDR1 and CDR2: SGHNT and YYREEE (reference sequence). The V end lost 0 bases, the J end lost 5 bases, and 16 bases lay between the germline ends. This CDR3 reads CASSLDGPVGRDTQYF. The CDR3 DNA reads TGTGCCAGCAGCTTGGACGGACCGGTGGGCAGAGATACGCAGTATTTT.

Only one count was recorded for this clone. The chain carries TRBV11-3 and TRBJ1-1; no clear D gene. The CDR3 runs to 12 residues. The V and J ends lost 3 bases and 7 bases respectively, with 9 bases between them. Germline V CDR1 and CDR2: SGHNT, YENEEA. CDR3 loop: CASSFRVGEAFF. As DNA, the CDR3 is TGTGCCAGCAGCTTTAGGGTTGGTGAAGCTTTCTTT.

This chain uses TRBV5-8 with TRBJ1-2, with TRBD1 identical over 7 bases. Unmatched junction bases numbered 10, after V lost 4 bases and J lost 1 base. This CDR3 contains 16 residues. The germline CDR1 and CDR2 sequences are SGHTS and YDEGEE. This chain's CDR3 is CASSGYSGQHNYGYTF. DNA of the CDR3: TGTGCCAGCAGCGGTTATTCGGGACAGCATAACTATGGCTACACCTTC. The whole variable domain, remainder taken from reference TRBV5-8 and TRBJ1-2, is EAGVTQSPTHLIKTRGQQATLRCSPISGHTSVYWYQQALGLGLQFLLWYDEGEERNRGNFPPRFSGRQFPNYSSELNVNALELEDSALYLCASSGYSGQHNYGYTFGSGTRLTVV.

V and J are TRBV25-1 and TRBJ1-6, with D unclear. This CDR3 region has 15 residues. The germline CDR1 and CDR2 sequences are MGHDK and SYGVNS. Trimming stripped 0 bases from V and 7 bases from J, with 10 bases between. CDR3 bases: TGTGCCAGCAGTGAATATGGCCTACTGAATTCACCCCTCCACTTT. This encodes CASSEYGLLNSPLHF.

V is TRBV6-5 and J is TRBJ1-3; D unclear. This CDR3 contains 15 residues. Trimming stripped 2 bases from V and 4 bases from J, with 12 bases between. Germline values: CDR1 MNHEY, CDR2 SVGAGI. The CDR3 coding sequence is TGTGCCAGCAGTTACCGCGGGGTCAGGGGAAACACCATATATTTT. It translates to CASSYRGVRGNTIYF.

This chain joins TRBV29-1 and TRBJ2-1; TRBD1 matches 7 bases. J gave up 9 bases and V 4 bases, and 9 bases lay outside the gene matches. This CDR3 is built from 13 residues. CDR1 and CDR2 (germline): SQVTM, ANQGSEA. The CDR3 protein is CSVAGGKVGEQFF. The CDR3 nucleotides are TGCAGCGTTGCAGGGGGTAAAGTCGGTGAGCAGTTCTTC.

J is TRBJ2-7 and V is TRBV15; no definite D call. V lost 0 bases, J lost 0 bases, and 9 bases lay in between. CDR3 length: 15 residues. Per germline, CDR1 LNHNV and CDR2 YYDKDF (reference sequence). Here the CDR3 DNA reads TGTGCCACCAGCAGAGATAGGGCGTTCTCCTACGAGCAGTACTTC. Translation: CATSRDRAFSYEQYF.

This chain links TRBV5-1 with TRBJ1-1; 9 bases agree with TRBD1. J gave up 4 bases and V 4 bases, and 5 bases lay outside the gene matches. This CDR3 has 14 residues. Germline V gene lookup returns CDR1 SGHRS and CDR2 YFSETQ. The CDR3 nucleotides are TGCGCCAGCAGCGCCAAGACAGGGGGCACTGAAGCTTTCTTT. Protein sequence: CASSAKTGGTEAFF.

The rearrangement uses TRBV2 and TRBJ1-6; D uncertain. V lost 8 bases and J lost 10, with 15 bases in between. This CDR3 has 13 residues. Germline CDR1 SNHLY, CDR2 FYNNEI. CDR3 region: CASPTSETSPLHF. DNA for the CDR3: TGTGCCAGCCCAACCTCGGAGACATCACCCCTCCACTTT.

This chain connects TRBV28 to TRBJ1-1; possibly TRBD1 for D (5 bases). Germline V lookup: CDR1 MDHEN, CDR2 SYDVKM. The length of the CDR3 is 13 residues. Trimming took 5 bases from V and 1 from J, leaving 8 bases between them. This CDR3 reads CASSLTGNTEAFF. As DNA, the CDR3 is TGTGCCAGCAGTCTCACAGGGAACACTGAAGCTTTCTTT. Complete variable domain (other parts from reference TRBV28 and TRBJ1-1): DVKVTQSSRYLVKRTGEKVFLECVQDMDHENMFWYRQDPGLGLRLIYFSYDVKMKEKGDIPEGYSVSREKKERFSLILESASTNQTSMYLCASSLTGNTEAFFGQGTRLTVV.

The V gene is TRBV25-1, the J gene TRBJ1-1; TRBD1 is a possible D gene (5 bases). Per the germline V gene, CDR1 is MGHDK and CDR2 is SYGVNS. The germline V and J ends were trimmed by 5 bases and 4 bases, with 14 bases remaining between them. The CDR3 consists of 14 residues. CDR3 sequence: CASSLAGLGTEAFF. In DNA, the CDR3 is TGTGCCAGCAGTCTGGCAGGGTTGGGCACTGAAGCTTTCTTT. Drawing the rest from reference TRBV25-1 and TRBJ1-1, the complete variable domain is EADIYQTPRYLVIGTGKKITLECSQTMGHDKMYWYQQDPGMELHLIHYSYGVNSTEKGDLSSESTVSRIRTEHFPLTLESARPSHTSQYLCASSLAGLGTEAFFGQGTRLTVV.

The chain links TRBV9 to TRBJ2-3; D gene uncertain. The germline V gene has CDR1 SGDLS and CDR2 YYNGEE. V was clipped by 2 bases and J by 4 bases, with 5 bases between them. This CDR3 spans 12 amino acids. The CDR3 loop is CASSVGSDTQYF. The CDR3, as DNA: TGTGCCAGCAGCGTGGGTTCAGATACGCAGTATTTT.

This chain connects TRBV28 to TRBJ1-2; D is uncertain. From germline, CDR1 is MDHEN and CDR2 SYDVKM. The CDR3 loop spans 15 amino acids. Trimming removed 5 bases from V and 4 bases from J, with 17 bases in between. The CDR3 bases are TGTGCCAGCAGTGTCCCAGCCAGGTCCCCCTATGGCTACACCTTC. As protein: CASSVPARSPYGYTF.

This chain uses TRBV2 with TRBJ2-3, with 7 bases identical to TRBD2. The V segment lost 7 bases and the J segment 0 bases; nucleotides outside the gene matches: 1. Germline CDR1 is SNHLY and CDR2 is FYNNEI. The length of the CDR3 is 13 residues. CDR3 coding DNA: TGTGCCAGCAAGCGGGGCAGCACAGATACGCAGTATTTT. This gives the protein CASKRGSTDTQYF. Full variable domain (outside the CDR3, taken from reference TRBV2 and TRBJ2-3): EPEVTQTPSHQVTQMGQEVILRCVPISNHLYFYWYRQILGQKVEFLVSFYNNEISEKSEIFDDQFSVERPDGSNFTLKIRSTKLEDSAMYFCASKRGSTDTQYFGPGTRLTVL.

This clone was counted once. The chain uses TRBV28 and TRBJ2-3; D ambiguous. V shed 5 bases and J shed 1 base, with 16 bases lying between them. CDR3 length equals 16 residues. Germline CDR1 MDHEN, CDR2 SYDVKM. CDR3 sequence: CASSPGIRIGTDTQYF. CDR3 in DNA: TGTGCCAGCAGTCCAGGTATAAGAATTGGCACAGATACGCAGTATTTT. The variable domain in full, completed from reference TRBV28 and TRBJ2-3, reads DVKVTQSSRYLVKRTGEKVFLECVQDMDHENMFWYRQDPGLGLRLIYFSYDVKMKEKGDIPEGYSVSREKKERFSLILESASTNQTSMYLCASSPGIRIGTDTQYFGPGTRLTVL.

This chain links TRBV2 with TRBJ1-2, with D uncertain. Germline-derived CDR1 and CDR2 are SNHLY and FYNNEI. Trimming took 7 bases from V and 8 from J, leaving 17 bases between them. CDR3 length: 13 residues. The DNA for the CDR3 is TGTGCCAGCAATTCCGGGAGGGTGTTGGGCTACACCTTC. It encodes CASNSGRVLGYTF.

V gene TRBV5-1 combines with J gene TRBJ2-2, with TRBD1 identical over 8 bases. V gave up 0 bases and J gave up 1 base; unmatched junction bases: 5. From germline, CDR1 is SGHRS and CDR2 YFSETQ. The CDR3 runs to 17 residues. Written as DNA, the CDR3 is TGCGCCAGCAGCTTGGCGGCAGGGGGCCAGAACACCGGGGAGCTGTTTTTT. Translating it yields CASSLAAGGQNTGELFF.

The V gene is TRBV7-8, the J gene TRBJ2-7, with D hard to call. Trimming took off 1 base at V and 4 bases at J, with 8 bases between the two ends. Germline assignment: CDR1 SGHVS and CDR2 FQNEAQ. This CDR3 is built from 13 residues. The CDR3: CASSLGSAYEQYF. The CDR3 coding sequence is TGTGCCAGCAGCTTAGGTTCCGCTTACGAGCAGTACTTC.

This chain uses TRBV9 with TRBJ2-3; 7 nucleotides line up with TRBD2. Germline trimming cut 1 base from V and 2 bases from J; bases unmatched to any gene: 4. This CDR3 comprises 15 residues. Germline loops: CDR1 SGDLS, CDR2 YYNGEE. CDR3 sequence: CASSVTGGLTDTQYF. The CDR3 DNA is TGTGCCAGCAGCGTAACGGGGGGACTCACAGATACGCAGTATTTT.

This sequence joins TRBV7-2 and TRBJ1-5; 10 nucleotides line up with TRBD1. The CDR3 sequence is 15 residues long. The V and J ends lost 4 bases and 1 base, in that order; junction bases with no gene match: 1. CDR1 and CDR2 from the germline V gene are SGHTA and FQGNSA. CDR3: CASSWTGGSNQPQHF. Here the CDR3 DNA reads TGTGCCAGCAGCTGGACAGGGGGAAGCAATCAGCCCCAGCATTTT.

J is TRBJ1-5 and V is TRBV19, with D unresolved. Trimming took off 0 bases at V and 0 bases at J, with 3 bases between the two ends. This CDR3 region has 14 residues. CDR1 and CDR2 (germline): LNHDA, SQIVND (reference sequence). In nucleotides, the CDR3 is TGTGCCAGTAGTATAGAGTATAGCAATCAGCCCCAGCATTTT. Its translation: CASSIEYSNQPQHF.

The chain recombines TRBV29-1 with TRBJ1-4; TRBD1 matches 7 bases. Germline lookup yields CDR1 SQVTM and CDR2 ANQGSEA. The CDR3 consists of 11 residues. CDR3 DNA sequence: TGCAGTGGCAGGGGGTGGGCAGGTCTGTTTTTT. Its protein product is CSGRGWAGLFF. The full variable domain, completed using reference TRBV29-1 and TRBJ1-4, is SAVISQKPSRDICQRGTSLTIQCQVDSQVTMMFWYRQQPGQSLTLIATANQGSEATYESGFVIDKFPISRPNLTFSTLTVSNMSPEDSSIYLCSGRGWAGLFFGSGTQLSVL.

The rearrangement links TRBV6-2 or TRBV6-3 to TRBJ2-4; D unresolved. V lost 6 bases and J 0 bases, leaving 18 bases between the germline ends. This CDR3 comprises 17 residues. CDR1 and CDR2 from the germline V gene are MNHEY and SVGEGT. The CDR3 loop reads CASSSSRPYLAKNIQYF. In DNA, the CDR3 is TGTGCCAGCAGCTCGTCGCGTCCTTATCTAGCCAAAAACATTCAGTACTTC.

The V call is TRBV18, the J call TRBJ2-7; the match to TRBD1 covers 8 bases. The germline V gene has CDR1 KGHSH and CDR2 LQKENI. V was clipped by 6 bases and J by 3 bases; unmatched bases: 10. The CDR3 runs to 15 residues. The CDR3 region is CASSPTGTGSYEQYF. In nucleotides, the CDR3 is TGTGCCAGCTCGCCTACCGGGACAGGCAGCTACGAGCAGTACTTC.

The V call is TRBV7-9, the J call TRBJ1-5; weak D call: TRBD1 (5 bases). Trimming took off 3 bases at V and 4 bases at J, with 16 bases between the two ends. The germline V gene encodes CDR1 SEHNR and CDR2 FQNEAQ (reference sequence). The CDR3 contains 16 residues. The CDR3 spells CASSFSQGLGNQPQHF. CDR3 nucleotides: TGTGCCAGCAGCTTTTCGCAGGGTTTGGGAAATCAGCCCCAGCATTTT.

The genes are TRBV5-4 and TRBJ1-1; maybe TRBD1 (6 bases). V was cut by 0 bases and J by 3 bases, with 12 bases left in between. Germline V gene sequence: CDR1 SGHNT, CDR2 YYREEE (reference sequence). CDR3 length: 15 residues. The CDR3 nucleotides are TGTGCCAGCAGCTTGGATCCGGACAGCTACACTGAAGCTTTCTTT. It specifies CASSLDPDSYTEAFF.

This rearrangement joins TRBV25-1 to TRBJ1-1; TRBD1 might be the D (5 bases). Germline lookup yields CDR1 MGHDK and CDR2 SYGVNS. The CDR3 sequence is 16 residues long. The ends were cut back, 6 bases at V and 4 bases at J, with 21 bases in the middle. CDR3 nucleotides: TGTGCCAGCAGCGACCCTTCGGGAGGGGCGGTCACTGAAGCTTTCTTT. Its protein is CASSDPSGGAVTEAFF. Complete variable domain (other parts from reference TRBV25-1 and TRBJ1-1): EADIYQTPRYLVIGTGKKITLECSQTMGHDKMYWYQQDPGMELHLIHYSYGVNSTEKGDLSSESTVSRIRTEHFPLTLESARPSHTSQYLCASSDPSGGAVTEAFFGQGTRLTVV.

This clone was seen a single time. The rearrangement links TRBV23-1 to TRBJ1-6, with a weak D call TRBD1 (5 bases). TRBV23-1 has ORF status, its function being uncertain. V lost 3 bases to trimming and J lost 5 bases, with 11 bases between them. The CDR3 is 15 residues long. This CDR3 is CASSQPQEDNSPLHF. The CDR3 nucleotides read TGCGCCAGCAGTCAGCCACAGGAAGATAATTCACCCCTCCACTTT.

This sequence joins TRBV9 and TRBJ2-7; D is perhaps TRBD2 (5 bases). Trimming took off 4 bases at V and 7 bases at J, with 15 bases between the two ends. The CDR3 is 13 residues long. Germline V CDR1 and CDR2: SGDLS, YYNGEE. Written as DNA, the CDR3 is TGTGCCAGCAGCCTCCTTTCCTCGGGAGAGCAGTACTTC. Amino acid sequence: CASSLLSSGEQYF.